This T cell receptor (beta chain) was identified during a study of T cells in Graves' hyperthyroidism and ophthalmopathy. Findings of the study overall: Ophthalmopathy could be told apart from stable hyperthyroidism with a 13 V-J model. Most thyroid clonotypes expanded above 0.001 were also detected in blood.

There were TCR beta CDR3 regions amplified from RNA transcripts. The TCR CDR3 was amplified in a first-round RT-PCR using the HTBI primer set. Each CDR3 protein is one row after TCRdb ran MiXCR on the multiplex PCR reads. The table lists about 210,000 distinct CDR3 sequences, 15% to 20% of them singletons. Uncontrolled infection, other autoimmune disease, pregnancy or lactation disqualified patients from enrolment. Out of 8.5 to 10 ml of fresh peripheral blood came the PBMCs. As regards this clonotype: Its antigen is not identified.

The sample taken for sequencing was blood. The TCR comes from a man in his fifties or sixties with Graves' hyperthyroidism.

The CDR3 reads CASSFLTSGSRETQYF. The DNA for the CDR3 is TGTGCCAGCAGCTTCCTGACTAGCGGGAGTAGGGAGACCCAGTACTTC. This chain links TRBV7-9 with TRBJ2-5, with 12 bases fitting TRBD2. The length of the CDR3 is 16 residues. Germline lookup yields CDR1 SEHNR and CDR2 FQNEAQ (reference sequence). Trimming at V came to 3 bases and at J to 5 bases, leaving 7 bases not matched to a gene.